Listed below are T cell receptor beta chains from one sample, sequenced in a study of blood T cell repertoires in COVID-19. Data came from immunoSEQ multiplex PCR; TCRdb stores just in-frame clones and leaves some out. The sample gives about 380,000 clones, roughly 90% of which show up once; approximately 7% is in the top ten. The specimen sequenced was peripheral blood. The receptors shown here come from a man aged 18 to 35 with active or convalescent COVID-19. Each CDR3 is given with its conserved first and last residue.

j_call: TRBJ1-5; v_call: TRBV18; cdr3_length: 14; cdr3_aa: CASSPGTGSQPQHF
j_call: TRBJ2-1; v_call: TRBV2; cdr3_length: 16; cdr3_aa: CASRKGLAEPYNEQFF
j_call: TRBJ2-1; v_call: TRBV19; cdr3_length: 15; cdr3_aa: CASSIAAVSYNEQFF
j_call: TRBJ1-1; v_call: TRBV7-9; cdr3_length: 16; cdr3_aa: CASSPGQGTSNTEAFF
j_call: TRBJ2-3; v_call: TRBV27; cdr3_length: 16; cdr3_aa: CASTFYSGGSTDTQYF
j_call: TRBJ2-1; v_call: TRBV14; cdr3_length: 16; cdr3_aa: CASSEKPGLAGNEQFF
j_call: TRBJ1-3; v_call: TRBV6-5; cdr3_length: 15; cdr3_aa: CASSYSSTSGNTIYF
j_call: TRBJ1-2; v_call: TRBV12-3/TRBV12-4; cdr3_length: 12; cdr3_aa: CASSFHSYGYTF
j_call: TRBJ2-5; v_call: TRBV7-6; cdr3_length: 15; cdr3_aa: CASSLGTDIQETQYF
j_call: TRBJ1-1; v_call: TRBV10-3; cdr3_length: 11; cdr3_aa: CAISANTEAFF
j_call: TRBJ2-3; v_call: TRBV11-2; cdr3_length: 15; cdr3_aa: CASTPGTRGTDTQYF
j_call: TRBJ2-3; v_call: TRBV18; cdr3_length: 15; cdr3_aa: CASSSTGASLDTQYF
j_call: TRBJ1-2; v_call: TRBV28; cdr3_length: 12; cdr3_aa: CASIRQGSGYTF
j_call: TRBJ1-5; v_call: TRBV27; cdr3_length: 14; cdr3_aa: CASRSGTGNQPQHF
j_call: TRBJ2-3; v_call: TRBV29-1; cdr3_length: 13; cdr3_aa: CSVGQGAADTQYF
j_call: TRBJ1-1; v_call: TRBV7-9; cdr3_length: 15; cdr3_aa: CASSLSGALNTEAFF
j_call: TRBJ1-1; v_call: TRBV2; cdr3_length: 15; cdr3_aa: CASIRLGGGDTEAFF
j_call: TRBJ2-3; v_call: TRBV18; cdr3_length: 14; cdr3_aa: CASSPSRDTDTQYF
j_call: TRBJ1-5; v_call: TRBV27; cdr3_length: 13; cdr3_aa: CASSFQGGQPQHF
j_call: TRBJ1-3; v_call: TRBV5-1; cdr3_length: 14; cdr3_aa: CASSPDTAGNTIYF
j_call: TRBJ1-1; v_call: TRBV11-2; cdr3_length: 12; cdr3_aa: CASSQNRDIAFF
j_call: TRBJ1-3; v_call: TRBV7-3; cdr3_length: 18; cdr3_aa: CASSLSWCRELWRNTIYF
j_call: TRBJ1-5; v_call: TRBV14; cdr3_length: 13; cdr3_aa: CASSQDIGQPQHF
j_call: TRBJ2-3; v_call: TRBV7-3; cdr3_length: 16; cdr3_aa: CASSFPISGRADTQYF
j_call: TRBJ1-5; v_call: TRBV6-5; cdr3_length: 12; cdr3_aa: CASRSFDQPQHF
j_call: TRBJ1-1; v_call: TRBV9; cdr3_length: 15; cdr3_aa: CASSERQGPASEAFF
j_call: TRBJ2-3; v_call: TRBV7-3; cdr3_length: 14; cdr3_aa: CASSFSGSADTQYF
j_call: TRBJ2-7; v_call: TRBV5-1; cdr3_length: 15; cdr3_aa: CASSLWTGASYEQYF
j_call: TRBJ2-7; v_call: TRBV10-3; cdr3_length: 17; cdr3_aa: CAISPGLAGGTTYEQYF
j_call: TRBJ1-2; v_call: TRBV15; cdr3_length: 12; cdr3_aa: CATSREENRYTF
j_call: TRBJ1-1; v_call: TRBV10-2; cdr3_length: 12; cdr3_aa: CASSADSGRAFF
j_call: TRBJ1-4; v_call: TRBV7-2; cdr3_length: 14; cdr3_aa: CASSKQGAGEKLFF
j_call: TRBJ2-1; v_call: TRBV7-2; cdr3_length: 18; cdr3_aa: CASSLTSNPSSSYNEQFF
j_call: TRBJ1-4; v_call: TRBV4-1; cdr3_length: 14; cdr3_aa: CASSQARGDEKLFF
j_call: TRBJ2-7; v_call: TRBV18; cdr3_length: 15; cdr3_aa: CASSPETGGVYEQYF
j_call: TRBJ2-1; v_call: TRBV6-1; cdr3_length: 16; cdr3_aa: CASSEQLAGDFDEQFF
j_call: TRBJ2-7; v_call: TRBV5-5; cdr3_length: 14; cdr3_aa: CASSRDRGGYEQYF
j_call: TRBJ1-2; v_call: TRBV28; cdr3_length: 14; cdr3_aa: CASSRTGVGYGYTF
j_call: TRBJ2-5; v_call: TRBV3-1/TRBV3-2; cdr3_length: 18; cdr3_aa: CASSRDLMMGSGRETQYF
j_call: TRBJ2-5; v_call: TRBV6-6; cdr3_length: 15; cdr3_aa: CASWASSLLGETQYF
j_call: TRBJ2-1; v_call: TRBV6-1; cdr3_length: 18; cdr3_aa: CASSEFAPGLVNYNEQFF
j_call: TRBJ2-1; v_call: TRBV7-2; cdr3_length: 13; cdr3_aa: CASKPQGYNEQFF
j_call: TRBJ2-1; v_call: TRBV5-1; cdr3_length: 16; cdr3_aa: CASSSGGTPAYNEQFF
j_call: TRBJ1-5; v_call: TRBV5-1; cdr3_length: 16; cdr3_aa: CASSLDPAAGNQPQHF
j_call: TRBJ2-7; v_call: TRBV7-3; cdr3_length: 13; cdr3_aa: CASSQFGGVEQYF
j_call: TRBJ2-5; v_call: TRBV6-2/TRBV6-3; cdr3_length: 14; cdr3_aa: CASSYLTDQETQYF
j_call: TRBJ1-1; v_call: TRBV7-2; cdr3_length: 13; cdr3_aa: CASSSRVATEAFF
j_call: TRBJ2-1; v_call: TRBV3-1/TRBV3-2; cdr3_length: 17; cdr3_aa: CASSQDDRRYEYNEQFF
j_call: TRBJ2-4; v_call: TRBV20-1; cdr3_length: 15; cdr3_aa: CSASGDRSPKNIQYF
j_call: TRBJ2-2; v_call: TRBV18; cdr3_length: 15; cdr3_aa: CASSSGVTPQGELFF
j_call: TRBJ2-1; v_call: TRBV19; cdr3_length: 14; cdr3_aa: CASSRRVSYNEQFF
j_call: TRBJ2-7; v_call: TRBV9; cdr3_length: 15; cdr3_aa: CASSVEGGWSYEQYF
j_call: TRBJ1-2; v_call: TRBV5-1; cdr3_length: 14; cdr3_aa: CASSMTGGNYGYTF
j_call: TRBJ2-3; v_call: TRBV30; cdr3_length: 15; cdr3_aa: CAWQTGGTVTDTQYF
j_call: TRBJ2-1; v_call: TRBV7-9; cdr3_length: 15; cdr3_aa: CASSSQTSGSNEQFF
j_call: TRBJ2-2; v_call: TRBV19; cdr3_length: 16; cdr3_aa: CASSTAGKANTGELFF
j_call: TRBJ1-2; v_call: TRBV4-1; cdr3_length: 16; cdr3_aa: CASSQGGGQGRYGYTF
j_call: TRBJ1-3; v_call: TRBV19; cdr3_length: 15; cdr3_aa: CASSIDPSSGNTIYF
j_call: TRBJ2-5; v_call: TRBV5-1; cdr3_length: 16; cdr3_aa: CASSPGLAGVEETQYF
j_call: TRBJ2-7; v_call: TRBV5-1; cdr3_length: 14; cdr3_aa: CASSLEAGSYEQYF